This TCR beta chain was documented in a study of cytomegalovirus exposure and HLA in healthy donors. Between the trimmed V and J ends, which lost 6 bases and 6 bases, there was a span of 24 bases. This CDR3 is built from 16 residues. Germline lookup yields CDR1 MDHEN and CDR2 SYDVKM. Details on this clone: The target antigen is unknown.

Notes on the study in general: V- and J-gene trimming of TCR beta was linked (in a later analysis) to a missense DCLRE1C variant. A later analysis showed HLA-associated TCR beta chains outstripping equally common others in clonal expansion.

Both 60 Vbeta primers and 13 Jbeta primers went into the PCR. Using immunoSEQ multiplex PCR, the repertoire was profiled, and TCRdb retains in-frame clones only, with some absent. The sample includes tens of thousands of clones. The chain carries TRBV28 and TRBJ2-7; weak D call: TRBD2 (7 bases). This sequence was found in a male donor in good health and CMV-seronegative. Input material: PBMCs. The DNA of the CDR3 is TGTGCCAGCAGAGGGAGCGGGACATCTAGCCCCCTCGAGCAGTACTTC. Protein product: CASRGSGTSSPLEQYF.